This TCR beta chain was observed in a study of T cells after yellow fever vaccination. Synthesis of TCR cDNA relied on 5'RACE template switching, which attached a universal primer site and UMIs. TCRdb processed the 5' RACE reads anew with MiXCR; each CDR3 protein has one entry. The repertoire consists of hundreds of thousands of distinct CDR3 sequences, with roughly 8.3% occurring once and the leading ten covering approximately 15%. V lost 2 bases, J lost 8 bases, and 10 bases stayed unmatched. CDR3 size: 15 residues. Germline V gene sequence: CDR1 SEHNR, CDR2 FQNEAQ (reference sequence). This receptor was taken from a man in his late teens or twenties who received the YFV17D yellow fever vaccine. This sequence joins TRBV7-9 and TRBJ2-3, with TRBD2 identical over 7 bases. The sequencing here drew on PBMCs, taken approximately 40 days after the first yellow fever vaccination. The CDR3 DNA follows: TGTGCCAGCAGCTTATACTCCGGGACTATCGGTACGCAGTATTTT. This translates into CASSLYSGTIGTQYF.